This record covers a single TCR beta chain. This specimen comes from a study of blood T cells in healthy people across ages. For every donor, a draw yielded approximately 9.8 milliliters of peripheral blood. The CDR3 length is 16 residues. Together with a sample-barcoded 5' primer, a J-beta primer mix was included in a second PCR lasting about 7 to 11 cycles. Unique molecular identifiers of 12 random nucleotides labeled each cDNA. TCRdb analysed the 5' RACE reads with MiXCR anew, one entry per CDR3 protein. The profile shows fewer than 1,000,000 distinct CDR3 sequences, under 45% of them singletons. The chain has TRBV21-1 and TRBJ2-1; TRBD2, as called in the table, went unchecked against the DNA. TRBV21-1 is described as a pseudogene. This receptor was taken from a man in his sixties in good health. The specimen was blood. The DNA for the CDR3 is TGTGCCAGCAGCAATACTAGCGGGGGGGCCGTCGATGAGCAGTTCTTC. Translated: CASSNTSGGAVDEQFF.